This TCR beta chain is from a study of control samples from healthy donors and cancer patients. This CDR3 is built from 17 residues. V was clipped by 3 bases and J by 2 bases, with 20 bases between them. Germline V gives CDR1 KGHSH, CDR2 LQKENI. Profiling relied on immunoSEQ multiplex PCR, and the TCRdb table lists in-frame clones only, not all of them. This sample has some 100,000 clones; almost 90% occur once, and the top ten carry roughly 14%. This TCR was recovered from a man aged 25 to 45 in good health. The rearrangement links TRBV18 to TRBJ2-7, with D perhaps being TRBD1 or TRBD2 (6 bases each). The sample was blood. The CDR3 region has the DNA TGTGCCAGCTCACCCACGAGTTGGGGGGCTAGTACCTACGAGCAGTACTTC. Translated, it gives CASSPTSWGASTYEQYF. Filled out from reference TRBV18 and TRBJ2-7, the complete variable domain reads NAGVMQNPRHLVRRRGQEARLRCSPMKGHSHVYWYRQLPEEGLKFMVYLQKENIIDESGMPKERFSAEFPKEGPSILRIQQVVRGDSAAYFCASSPTSWGASTYEQYFGPGTRLTVT.